The clone carrying this T cell receptor (beta chain) appeared many times. Antigen: not known. TCRdb reanalysed the reads using MiXCR and keeps one entry per CDR3 protein. This table has over 250,000 distinct CDR3 sequences, approximately 22% appearing once. There are 17 residues in the CDR3. Germline V gene lookup returns CDR1 SGHTA and CDR2 FQGNSA. After removal of 0 bases from V and 2 bases from J, the junction contained 5 bases not matched to a gene. This specimen belongs to a study of T cell repertoires in cytomegalovirus infection. The genes are TRBV7-2 and TRBJ2-3; 10 bases map to TRBD2. This material consisted of cultured PBMCs, taken from culture after CMV antigen stimulation. This clonotype was obtained from a human donor in good health (CMV status not recorded). Some clones in this sample may be carry-over from other donors' samples. CDR3 loop: CASSLARLAGATDTQYF. The CDR3 nucleotides are TGTGCCAGCAGCTTAGCGCGTCTAGCGGGGGCCACAGATACGCAGTATTTT.